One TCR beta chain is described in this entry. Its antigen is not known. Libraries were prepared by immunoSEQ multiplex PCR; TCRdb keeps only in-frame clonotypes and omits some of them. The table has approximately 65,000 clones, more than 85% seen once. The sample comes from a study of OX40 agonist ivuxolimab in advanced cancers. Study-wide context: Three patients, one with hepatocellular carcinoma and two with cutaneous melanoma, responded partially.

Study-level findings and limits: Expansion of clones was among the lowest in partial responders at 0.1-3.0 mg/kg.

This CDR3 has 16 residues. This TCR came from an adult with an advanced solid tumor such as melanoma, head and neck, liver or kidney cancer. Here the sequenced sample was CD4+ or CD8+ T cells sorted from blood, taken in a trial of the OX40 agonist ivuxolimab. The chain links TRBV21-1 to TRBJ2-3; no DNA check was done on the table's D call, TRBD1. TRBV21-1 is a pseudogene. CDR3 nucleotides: TGTGCCAGCAGTCCCTGGTGGTCCAGGGCCACAGATACGCAGTATTTT. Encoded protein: CASSPWWSRATDTQYF.